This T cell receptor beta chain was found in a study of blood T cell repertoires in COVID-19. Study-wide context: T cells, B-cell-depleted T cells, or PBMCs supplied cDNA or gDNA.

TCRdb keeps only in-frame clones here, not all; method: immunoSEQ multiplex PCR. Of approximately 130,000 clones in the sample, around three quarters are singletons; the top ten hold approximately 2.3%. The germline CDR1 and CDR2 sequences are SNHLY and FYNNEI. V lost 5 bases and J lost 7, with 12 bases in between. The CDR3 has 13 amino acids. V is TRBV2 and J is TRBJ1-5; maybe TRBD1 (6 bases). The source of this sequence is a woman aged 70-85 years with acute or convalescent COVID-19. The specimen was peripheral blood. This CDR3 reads CASSSQGGQPQHF. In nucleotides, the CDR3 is TGTGCCAGCAGTTCACAGGGTGGGCAGCCCCAGCATTTT.